The entry that follows covers one T cell receptor beta chain sequence. The germline gives CDR1 MNHEY, CDR2 SVGAGI. Deletions cut 4 bases from V and 7 bases from J, with 4 bases between. The CDR3 contains 11 residues. In the authors' workflow: Scientists estimated how many nucleated cells there were by amplifying reference gene primers. Generated by immunoSEQ multiplex PCR, the TCRdb table keeps only in-frame clones and is missing some. That table furnishes V, J and clone size, whereas the DNA furnished D and trimming. This sample has roughly 31,000 clones, with around 87% found just once. This sample is drawn from a study of blood T cell repertoires in COVID-19. Study information: In each case, the material was cDNA or gDNA derived from T cells, B-cell-depleted T cells, or PBMCs.

Sequencing input: peripheral blood. The receptor was isolated from a man older than 75 with acute or convalescent COVID-19. V gene TRBV6-5 combines with J gene TRBJ2-2; D unresolved. The CDR3 DNA sequence: TGTGCCAGCAGTTTCTTCGGGGAGCTGTTTTTT. Amino acids: CASSFFGELFF.